This T cell receptor beta chain was sequenced for a study of cytomegalovirus exposure and HLA in healthy donors. 13 Jbeta primers and 60 Vbeta primers were used for the PCR. TCRdb keeps only in-frame clones here, not all; method: immunoSEQ multiplex PCR. The table has 210,000 or so clones, approximately 80% seen once; the top ten hold 0.71%. In germline, CDR1 is PRHDT, CDR2 FYEKMQ (reference sequence). The CDR3 is 13 residues long. Trimming left V 8 bases short and J 0 bases short, with 8 bases between. This chain uses TRBV13 with TRBJ2-1, with D possibly TRBD1 on 5 matching bases. The source is a boy aged 2 to 10 in good health and CMV-seronegative. The sequenced sample consisted of PBMCs. Here the CDR3 reads CASRRGSYNEQFF. CDR3 in DNA: TGTGCCAGCCGTAGGGGCTCCTACAATGAGCAGTTCTTC.